The 11 T cell receptor beta chains in this list originate from one sample, sequenced in a study of blood T cell repertoires in COVID-19. Clones were read by immunoSEQ multiplex PCR, and TCRdb kept only the in-frame ones, dropping some. The table has fewer than 200,000 clones, 84% seen once; the top ten hold under 4%. Sequencing used PBMCs or T cells enriched from blood (not recorded which). The origin of the receptors is a woman in her 30s who had been exposed to COVID-19.

This chain links TRBV3-1 (or the pseudogene TRBV3-2) with TRBJ2-5; D is uncertain. This CDR3 is 12 amino acids long. Deletions cut 6 bases from V and 2 bases from J, with 7 bases between. Germline V gene sequence: CDR1 LGHDT, CDR2 YNNKEL (reference sequence). CDR3 sequence: CASSLSQETQYF. CDR3 nucleotide sequence: TGTGCCAGCAGTTTGAGTCAAGAGACCCAGTACTTC.

This clone was observed a few times. The V and J genes are TRBV3-1 (or the pseudogene TRBV3-2) and TRBJ2-6; tentatively, D is TRBD1 (5 bases). The CDR3 runs to 15 residues. V lost 0 bases and J 2 bases, leaving 5 bases between the germline ends. Germline CDR1 is LGHDT and CDR2 is YNNKEL (reference sequence). CDR3 residues: CASSQDRAGANVLTF. Written as DNA, the CDR3 is TGTGCCAGCAGCCAAGACAGGGCTGGGGCCAACGTCCTGACTTTC.

V is TRBV27 and J is TRBJ1-1; 12 positions agree with TRBD1. Germline lookup yields CDR1 MNHEY and CDR2 SMNVEV (reference sequence). The CDR3 consists of 16 residues. The junction had 6 bases not matched to a gene; V was cut back by 2 bases and J by 5 bases. The DNA of the CDR3 is TGTGCCAGCAGTTTACCAGGGACAGGGGGCCATACTGAAGCTTTCTTT. It encodes CASSLPGTGGHTEAFF.

The chain recombines TRBV2 with TRBJ2-2, with D perhaps TRBD1 (6 bases). Germline-derived CDR1 and CDR2 are SNHLY and FYNNEI. The CDR3 spans 15 residues. V was trimmed by 8 bases and J by 4 bases, leaving 17 bases between them. CDR3 coding DNA: TGTGCCAGCCTTCCCCGGGACATCCCCACCGGGGAGCTGTTTTTT. Amino acid sequence: CASLPRDIPTGELFF.

The chain recombines TRBV9 with TRBJ1-2, with unresolved D. Looked up from germline, CDR1 is SGDLS and CDR2 is YYNGEE. The ends were cut back, 0 bases at V and 4 bases at J, with 7 bases in the middle. CDR3 length: 13 residues. Here the CDR3 reads CASSVGGSYGYTF. CDR3 nucleotide sequence: TGTGCCAGCAGCGTAGGAGGGTCCTATGGCTACACCTTC.

This chain links TRBV7-9 with TRBJ2-1; TRBD2 agrees at 15 bases. This CDR3 spans 18 amino acids. Trimming removed 2 bases from V and 5 bases from J; junction bases left unmatched: 7. Germline loops: CDR1 SEHNR, CDR2 FQNEAQ (reference sequence). Written as DNA, the CDR3 is TGTGCCAGCAGCTTAACCGGACTAGCGGGGGGGAAAAACAATGAGCAGTTCTTC. Its translation: CASSLTGLAGGKNNEQFF.

In the case of this clone: Other nucleotide sequences from this sample produce the same CDR3. The chain carries TRBV5-1 and TRBJ1-1; 7 bases map to TRBD1. The CDR3 consists of 13 residues. With 4 bases clipped from V and 1 base from J, the junction kept 1 base outside the gene matches. Per the germline V gene, CDR1 is SGHRS and CDR2 is YFSETQ. The CDR3 loop is CASSTGENTEAFF. The CDR3 DNA follows: TGCGCCAGCAGCACAGGGGAGAACACTGAAGCTTTCTTT.

As to this clone: Other DNA sequences in the same sample also yield this CDR3. This sequence joins TRBV3-1 (or the pseudogene TRBV3-2) and TRBJ2-7, with a possible D match to TRBD2 (6 bases). The CDR3 runs to 14 residues. The V and J ends lost 3 bases and 1 base respectively, with 10 bases between them. Germline V gene lookup returns CDR1 LGHDT and CDR2 YNNKEL (reference sequence). Here the CDR3 reads CASSQGTDSYEQYF. The CDR3 DNA reads as TGTGCCAGCAGCCAGGGGACTGATTCCTACGAGCAGTACTTC.

The chain employs TRBV19 and TRBJ2-7; 7 nucleotides align to TRBD1. CDR3 length: 13 amino acids. Germline CDR1 LNHDA, CDR2 SQIVND (reference sequence). V dropped 5 bases and J dropped 6; count of bases not matched to a gene: 7. CDR3 protein: CASSPGQKLEQYF. The CDR3 region has the DNA TGTGCCAGTAGTCCGGGACAGAAACTCGAGCAGTACTTC.

The gene calls are TRBV19 and TRBJ1-5, with D unclear. The germline CDR1 and CDR2 sequences are LNHDA and SQIVND (reference sequence). The CDR3 consists of 16 residues. V was pared by 3 bases and J by 0 bases, with 12 bases between. The DNA of the CDR3 is TGTGCCAGTAGTATGGCCCGACACGATAGCAATCAGCCCCAGCATTTT. As protein: CASSMARHDSNQPQHF.

The J gene is TRBJ1-1, the V gene TRBV7-9; TRBD1 is a possible D gene (5 bases). Per the germline V gene, CDR1 is SEHNR and CDR2 is FQNEAQ (reference sequence). This CDR3 spans 14 amino acids. Between the trimmed V and J ends, which lost 5 bases and 5 bases, there was a span of 15 bases. The CDR3 protein is CASSRQGLGTEAFF. Here the CDR3 DNA reads TGTGCCAGCAGCCGCCAGGGTTTAGGTACTGAAGCTTTCTTT.